These 20 T cell receptor beta chains share one sample of origin, sequenced in a study of T cell responses to AZD1222 COVID-19 vaccine. TCRdb's table, derived via immunoSEQ multiplex PCR, lists solely in-frame clones and lacks some. The sample shows some 150,000 clones, around nine tenths of them seen only once. Sequencing used peripheral blood, obtained on day 0 of AZD1222 vaccination. Receptor source: an adult in good health.

This clone has a single count. The chain combines TRBV11-1 with TRBJ2-7; TRBD2 is a possible D gene (6 bases). Trimming left V 0 bases short and J 4 bases short, with 16 bases between. This CDR3 spans 16 amino acids. Germline assignment: CDR1 SGHAT and CDR2 FQDESV (reference sequence). The CDR3 reads CASSLALLAGSYEQYF. For the CDR3, the DNA is TGTGCCAGCAGCTTAGCGCTCTTGGCGGGGAGTTACGAGCAGTACTTC.

Only one count was recorded for this clone. The chain has TRBV5-1 and TRBJ2-6, with no clear D. The ends were cut back, 0 bases at V and 0 bases at J, with 13 bases in the middle. The germline V gene has CDR1 SGHRS and CDR2 YFSETQ. This CDR3 is 18 amino acids long. For the CDR3, the DNA is TGCGCCAGCAGCTTGGTTGGGAAGAGAGGCTCTGGGGCCAACGTCCTGACTTTC. Translated: CASSLVGKRGSGANVLTF.

The J gene is TRBJ2-1, the V gene TRBV27, with 10 bases aligning to TRBD2. J gave up 7 bases and V 4 bases, and 10 bases lay outside the gene matches. CDR3 size: 16 residues. Germline CDR1 is MNHEY and CDR2 is SMNVEV (reference sequence). DNA for the CDR3: TGTGCCAGCAGTTCCCCGTTAGCGGGAGGTGTAAATGAGCAGTTCTTC. Its protein product is CASSSPLAGGVNEQFF.

J is TRBJ2-7 and V is TRBV7-2; D remains ambiguous. Trimming left V 4 bases short and J 5 bases short, with 12 bases between. The CDR3 runs 13 residues. The germline V gene has CDR1 SGHTA and CDR2 FQGNSA. The CDR3 loop is CASSWVPLNEQYF. The CDR3 nucleotides are TGTGCCAGCAGCTGGGTACCCCTCAACGAGCAGTACTTC.

This rearrangement joins TRBV28 to TRBJ2-7; possible D gene TRBD1, 6 bases. Between the trimmed V and J ends, which lost 8 bases and 4 bases, there was a span of 15 bases. The CDR3 is made up of 13 amino acids. Germline values: CDR1 MDHEN, CDR2 SYDVKM. CDR3 sequence reads: CASARQAPYEQYF. The CDR3 DNA reads TGTGCCAGCGCCCGACAGGCGCCTTACGAGCAGTACTTC.

The genes are TRBV12-3 or TRBV12-4 and TRBJ1-2; 7 nucleotides match TRBD1. This CDR3 is built from 13 residues. The V segment lost 6 bases and the J segment 4 bases; nucleotides outside the gene matches: 5. CDR3 DNA sequence: TGTGCCAGCAGAAGACAGGGACTCTATGGCTACACCTTC. Amino acid sequence: CASRRQGLYGYTF.

V gene TRBV7-2 combines with J gene TRBJ1-6; no clear D gene. Germline values: CDR1 SGHTA, CDR2 FQGNSA. The CDR3 is 17 residues long. Trimming pared 1 base from V and 0 bases from J, leaving 10 bases between. The DNA for the CDR3 is TGTGCCAGCAGCTTAGTTCTAGCGAGCTCCTATAATTCACCCCTCCACTTT. Residues: CASSLVLASSYNSPLHF.

V is TRBV3-1 (or the pseudogene TRBV3-2) and J is TRBJ2-3; D is possibly TRBD2 (6 bases). The CDR3 covers 17 residues. Germline CDR1 LGHDT, CDR2 YNNKEL (reference sequence). The V and J ends lost 0 bases and 0 bases respectively, with 13 bases between them. CDR3 nucleotides: TGTGCCAGCAGCCAAGATCTGCTAGCGAAGAGCACAGATACGCAGTATTTT. This encodes CASSQDLLAKSTDTQYF.

V usage is TRBV29-1 and J usage is TRBJ2-7, with TRBD1 matching over 7 bases. J lost 4 bases, V lost 4 bases, and 10 bases had no gene match. The CDR3 loop spans 14 amino acids. Germline CDR1 is SQVTM and CDR2 is ANQGSEA. The CDR3 sequence is CSVVRTGSSYEQYF. The CDR3 coding sequence is TGCAGCGTTGTGCGGACAGGTTCCTCTTACGAGCAGTACTTC.

The chain combines TRBV19 with TRBJ2-1; perhaps TRBD1 as D (5 bases). The CDR3 is 16 residues long. With 4 bases removed from V and 2 bases from J, the gap between germline ends came to 15 bases. CDR1 is LNHDA, CDR2 SQIVND, per germline (reference sequence). The CDR3 region is CASSSSSGLAYNEQFF. CDR3 nucleotide sequence: TGTGCCAGTAGTAGTTCGTCAGGGTTGGCCTACAATGAGCAGTTCTTC. Full variable domain (remainder filled in from reference TRBV19 and TRBJ2-1): DGGITQSPKYLFRKEGQNVTLSCEQNLNHDAMYWYRQDPGQGLRLIYYSQIVNDFQKGDIAEGYSVSREKKESFPLTVTSAQKNPTAFYLCASSSSSGLAYNEQFFGPGTRLTVL.

This clone has a single count. The gene calls are TRBV3-1 (or the pseudogene TRBV3-2) and TRBJ2-7, with a weak D call TRBD2 (6 bases). Trimming shortened V by 1 base and J by 4 bases, and 11 bases separated the two germline ends. Germline loops: CDR1 LGHDT, CDR2 YNNKEL (reference sequence). CDR3 size: 14 residues. The CDR3 DNA sequence: TGTGCCAGCAGCCAAGGAACGGGAGCATACGAGCAGTACTTC. Translated: CASSQGTGAYEQYF.

A few counts support this clone. The rearrangement links TRBV29-1 to TRBJ2-7; unclear D gene. Trimming shortened V by 7 bases and J by 6 bases, and 22 bases separated the two germline ends. The CDR3 covers 14 residues. CDR1 and CDR2 from the germline V gene are SQVTM and ANQGSEA. The chain's CDR3 is CSAAGPVAGSEQYF. The CDR3 DNA is TGCAGCGCCGCTGGGCCGGTAGCAGGTAGCGAGCAGTACTTC.

The chain couples TRBV6-1 to TRBJ1-5; weak D call: TRBD1 (6 bases). Germline V lookup: CDR1 MNHNS, CDR2 SASEGT. Trimming took 3 bases from V and 3 from J, leaving 18 bases between them. CDR3 length equals 17 residues. The CDR3 here is CASSENRLAGDNQPQHF. CDR3 nucleotides: TGTGCCAGCAGTGAGAACCGCTTGGCAGGGGACAATCAGCCCCAGCATTTT.

The rearrangement uses TRBV5-6 and TRBJ2-5, with TRBD2 identical over 10 bases. Trimming cost V 0 bases and J 2 bases; bases outside gene matches: 13. The CDR3 covers 19 residues. Per the germline V gene, CDR1 is SGHDT and CDR2 is YYEEEE. In DNA, the CDR3 is TGTGCCAGCAGCTTGGTCCCTGCTAGCGGGAGACCACCACAAGAGACCCAGTACTTC. Residues: CASSLVPASGRPPQETQYF.

This chain uses TRBV2 with TRBJ1-5; D remains unclear. V was trimmed by 3 bases and J by 0 bases, leaving 9 bases between them. This CDR3 is built from 15 residues. CDR1 and CDR2 from the germline V gene are SNHLY and FYNNEI. CDR3 DNA: TGTGCCAGCAGTGAGTATAACGCTAGCAATCAGCCCCAGCATTTT. This encodes CASSEYNASNQPQHF.

V is TRBV30 and J is TRBJ1-4, with a tentative D call TRBD1 (5 bases). The V gene's germline CDR1 is GTSNPN and CDR2 SVGIG (reference sequence). The CDR3 has 15 residues. The germline V and J ends were trimmed by 0 bases and 8 bases, with 16 bases remaining between them. The CDR3 sequence: CAWSVPGTRGEKLFF. In DNA, the CDR3 is TGTGCCTGGAGTGTTCCCGGGACGAGAGGGGAAAAACTGTTTTTT.

V and J are TRBV7-8 and TRBJ2-1; 12 bases are shared with TRBD2. The germline V gene encodes CDR1 SGHVS and CDR2 FQNEAQ. The CDR3 is 15 residues long. V lost 4 bases and J lost 7; bases outside the gene matches: 5. The CDR3 is CASSSGTSGWNEQFF. CDR3 sequence (DNA): TGTGCCAGCAGCTCCGGGACTAGCGGGTGGAATGAGCAGTTCTTC.

This chain links TRBV10-2 with TRBJ2-1; 11 bases align to TRBD2. CDR3 length: 14 amino acids. The germline gives CDR1 WSHSY, CDR2 SAAADI. J lost 3 bases, V lost 8 bases, and 3 bases had no gene match. The chain's CDR3 is CASETSGNYNEQFF. DNA for the CDR3: TGCGCCAGCGAGACTAGCGGGAACTACAATGAGCAGTTCTTC.

This chain joins TRBV7-8 and TRBJ1-1; 7 positions match TRBD1. CDR1 is SGHVS and CDR2 is FQNEAQ in the germline V gene. V lost 1 base to trimming and J lost 4 bases; unmatched junction nucleotides: 6. The CDR3 runs 15 residues. Written as DNA, the CDR3 is TGTGCCAGCAGCTTAGAAGGGGCAGGGGGCACTGAAGCTTTCTTT. Translation: CASSLEGAGGTEAFF.

The genes are TRBV2 and TRBJ2-1; 11 bases agree with TRBD2. Germline-derived CDR1 and CDR2 are SNHLY and FYNNEI. This CDR3 is built from 16 residues. V was clipped by 7 bases and J by 7 bases; unmatched bases: 12. For the CDR3, the DNA is TGTGCCAGCACTTTCCTAGCGGGAGGTGGGTCGAATGAGCAGTTCTTC. Its translation is CASTFLAGGGSNEQFF. Full variable domain (missing parts from reference TRBV2 and TRBJ2-1): EPEVTQTPSHQVTQMGQEVILRCVPISNHLYFYWYRQILGQKVEFLVSFYNNEISEKSEIFDDQFSVERPDGSNFTLKIRSTKLEDSAMYFCASTFLAGGGSNEQFFGPGTRLTVL.